Shown below are 2 T cell receptor beta chains from a single sample sequenced in a study of shared clonotypes between healthy human individuals. Profiling relied on immunoSEQ multiplex PCR, and the TCRdb table lists in-frame clones only, not all of them. The sample has approximately 2.4 million clones; almost 96% are singletons. Sequenced input: naive CD4+ T cells sorted from blood. Subset described: CD45RA+ positively selected. All receptors come from a man aged 18 to 30 in good health.

The rearrangement uses TRBV28 and TRBJ2-6; no clear D. The V and J ends lost 7 bases and 1 base respectively, with 5 bases between them. The germline CDR1 and CDR2 sequences are MDHEN and SYDVKM. The CDR3 sequence is 13 residues long. DNA for the CDR3: TGTGCCAGCACTCAATCTGGGGCCAACGTCCTGACTTTC. It codes for CASTQSGANVLTF.

This clone was observed once. The chain employs TRBV5-4 and TRBJ2-5; D remains ambiguous. Germline CDR1 and CDR2: SGHNT and YYREEE (reference sequence). With 4 bases removed from V and 1 base from J, the gap between germline ends came to 5 bases. The CDR3 contains 12 residues. The CDR3 DNA follows: TGTGCCAGCAGCCTATTCCAAGAGACCCAGTACTTC. It is translated as CASSLFQETQYF.